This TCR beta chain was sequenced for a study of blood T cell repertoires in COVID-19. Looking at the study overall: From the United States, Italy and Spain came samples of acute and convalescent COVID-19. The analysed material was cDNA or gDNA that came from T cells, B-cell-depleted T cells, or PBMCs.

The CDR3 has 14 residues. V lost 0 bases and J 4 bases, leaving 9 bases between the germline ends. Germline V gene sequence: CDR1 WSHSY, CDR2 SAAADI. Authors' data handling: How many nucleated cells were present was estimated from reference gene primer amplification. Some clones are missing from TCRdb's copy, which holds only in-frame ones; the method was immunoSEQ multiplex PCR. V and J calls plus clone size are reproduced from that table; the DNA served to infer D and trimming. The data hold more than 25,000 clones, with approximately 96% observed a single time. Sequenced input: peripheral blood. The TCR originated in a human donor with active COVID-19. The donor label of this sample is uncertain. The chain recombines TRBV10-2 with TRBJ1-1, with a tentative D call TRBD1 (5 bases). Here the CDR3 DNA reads TGCGCCAGCAGTGAGTCGGGGGGGAGCACTGAAGCTTTCTTT. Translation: CASSESGGSTEAFF.